One sample yielded the 6 T cell receptor beta chains listed below, sequenced in a study of regulatory T cells in long-lasting Graves disease. With iRepertoire HTBI primers and Arm-PCR of CDR3 regions, TCR beta libraries were built. TCRdb re-analysed the multiplex PCR reads in MiXCR, keeping a single row per CDR3 protein. The sample records approximately 460,000 distinct CDR3 sequences, over 15% being singletons. As to time point: newly diagnosed GD, antithyroid drugs for less than 3 months. PBMCs were the source of the RNA used for TCR sequencing. The same sample was also used in a study of T cells in Graves' hyperthyroidism and ophthalmopathy.

The source was peripheral blood mononuclear cells (PBMCs), collected at new diagnosis, from a patient treated with antithyroid drugs. The receptors shown here come from a woman aged 30 to 39 with Graves disease.

This clonotype has just a few counts. V and J are TRBV7-2 and TRBJ2-3; D remains ambiguous. The germline gives CDR1 SGHTA, CDR2 FQGNSA. This CDR3 has 15 residues. V dropped 5 bases and J dropped 2 bases, with 14 bases sitting between them. CDR3 in amino acids: CASSARYKLTDTQYF. CDR3 bases: TGTGCCAGCAGCGCAAGATACAAGCTCACAGATACGCAGTATTTT.

Ten or more counts support this clonotype. The chain recombines TRBV6-5 with TRBJ1-1, with unresolved D. Trimming took 2 bases from V and 0 from J, leaving 7 bases between them. CDR1 MNHEY and CDR2 SVGAGI come from the germline V gene. The CDR3 loop spans 14 amino acids. For the CDR3, the DNA is TGTGCCAGCAGTTACCTTAGGGTGAACACTGAAGCTTTCTTT. Protein product: CASSYLRVNTEAFF.

Comments on this clonotype: One base away lies a much larger clone, so this may be a sequencing read error. Written as DNA, the CDR3 is TGTGCCATCAGTCGGGGGGGCGAGCAGTACTTC. The encoded protein is CAISRGGEQYF. V is TRBV10-3 and J is TRBJ2-7; the match to TRBD2 covers 8 bases. CDR1 ENHRY and CDR2 SYGVKD come from the germline V gene. With 5 bases clipped from V and 6 bases from J, the junction kept 0 bases outside the gene matches. This CDR3 is 11 amino acids long.

Concerning this clonotype itself: With a far larger clone one base away, a read error is the likely cause. The chain uses TRBV5-5 and TRBJ2-1; D call uncertain. CDR1 and CDR2 (germline): SGHKS, YYEKEE (reference sequence). The CDR3 runs 17 residues. V lost 5 bases to trimming and J lost 2 bases, with 20 bases between them. The CDR3 nucleotides are TGTGCCAGCAGGAACCCTTTAGGCCGGGCGACCTACAATGAGCAGTTCTTC. It codes for CASRNPLGRATYNEQFF.

J is TRBJ1-1 and V is TRBV4-3; TRBD1 aligns across 8 bases. Per the germline V gene, CDR1 is LGHNA and CDR2 is YSLEER. After removal of 1 base from V and 7 bases from J, the junction contained 11 bases not matched to a gene. This CDR3 has 16 amino acids. The CDR3 protein is CASSQAIRGQGVEAFF. In DNA, the CDR3 is TGCGCCAGCAGCCAAGCTATCAGGGGGCAGGGGGTTGAAGCTTTCTTT.

In the case of this clonotype: At one end, the junction sequence differs from germline, possibly due to a read error. The rearrangement links TRBV11-1 to TRBJ2-1; 11 bases match TRBD2. This CDR3 is 17 amino acids long. CDR1 and CDR2 (germline): SGHAT, FQDESV (reference sequence). The CDR3 DNA reads as TGTGCCAGCAGAAATAGCGGGAGGGCGGGCTCCTACAATGAGCAGCTCTTC. Amino acids: CASRNSGRAGSYNEQLF.